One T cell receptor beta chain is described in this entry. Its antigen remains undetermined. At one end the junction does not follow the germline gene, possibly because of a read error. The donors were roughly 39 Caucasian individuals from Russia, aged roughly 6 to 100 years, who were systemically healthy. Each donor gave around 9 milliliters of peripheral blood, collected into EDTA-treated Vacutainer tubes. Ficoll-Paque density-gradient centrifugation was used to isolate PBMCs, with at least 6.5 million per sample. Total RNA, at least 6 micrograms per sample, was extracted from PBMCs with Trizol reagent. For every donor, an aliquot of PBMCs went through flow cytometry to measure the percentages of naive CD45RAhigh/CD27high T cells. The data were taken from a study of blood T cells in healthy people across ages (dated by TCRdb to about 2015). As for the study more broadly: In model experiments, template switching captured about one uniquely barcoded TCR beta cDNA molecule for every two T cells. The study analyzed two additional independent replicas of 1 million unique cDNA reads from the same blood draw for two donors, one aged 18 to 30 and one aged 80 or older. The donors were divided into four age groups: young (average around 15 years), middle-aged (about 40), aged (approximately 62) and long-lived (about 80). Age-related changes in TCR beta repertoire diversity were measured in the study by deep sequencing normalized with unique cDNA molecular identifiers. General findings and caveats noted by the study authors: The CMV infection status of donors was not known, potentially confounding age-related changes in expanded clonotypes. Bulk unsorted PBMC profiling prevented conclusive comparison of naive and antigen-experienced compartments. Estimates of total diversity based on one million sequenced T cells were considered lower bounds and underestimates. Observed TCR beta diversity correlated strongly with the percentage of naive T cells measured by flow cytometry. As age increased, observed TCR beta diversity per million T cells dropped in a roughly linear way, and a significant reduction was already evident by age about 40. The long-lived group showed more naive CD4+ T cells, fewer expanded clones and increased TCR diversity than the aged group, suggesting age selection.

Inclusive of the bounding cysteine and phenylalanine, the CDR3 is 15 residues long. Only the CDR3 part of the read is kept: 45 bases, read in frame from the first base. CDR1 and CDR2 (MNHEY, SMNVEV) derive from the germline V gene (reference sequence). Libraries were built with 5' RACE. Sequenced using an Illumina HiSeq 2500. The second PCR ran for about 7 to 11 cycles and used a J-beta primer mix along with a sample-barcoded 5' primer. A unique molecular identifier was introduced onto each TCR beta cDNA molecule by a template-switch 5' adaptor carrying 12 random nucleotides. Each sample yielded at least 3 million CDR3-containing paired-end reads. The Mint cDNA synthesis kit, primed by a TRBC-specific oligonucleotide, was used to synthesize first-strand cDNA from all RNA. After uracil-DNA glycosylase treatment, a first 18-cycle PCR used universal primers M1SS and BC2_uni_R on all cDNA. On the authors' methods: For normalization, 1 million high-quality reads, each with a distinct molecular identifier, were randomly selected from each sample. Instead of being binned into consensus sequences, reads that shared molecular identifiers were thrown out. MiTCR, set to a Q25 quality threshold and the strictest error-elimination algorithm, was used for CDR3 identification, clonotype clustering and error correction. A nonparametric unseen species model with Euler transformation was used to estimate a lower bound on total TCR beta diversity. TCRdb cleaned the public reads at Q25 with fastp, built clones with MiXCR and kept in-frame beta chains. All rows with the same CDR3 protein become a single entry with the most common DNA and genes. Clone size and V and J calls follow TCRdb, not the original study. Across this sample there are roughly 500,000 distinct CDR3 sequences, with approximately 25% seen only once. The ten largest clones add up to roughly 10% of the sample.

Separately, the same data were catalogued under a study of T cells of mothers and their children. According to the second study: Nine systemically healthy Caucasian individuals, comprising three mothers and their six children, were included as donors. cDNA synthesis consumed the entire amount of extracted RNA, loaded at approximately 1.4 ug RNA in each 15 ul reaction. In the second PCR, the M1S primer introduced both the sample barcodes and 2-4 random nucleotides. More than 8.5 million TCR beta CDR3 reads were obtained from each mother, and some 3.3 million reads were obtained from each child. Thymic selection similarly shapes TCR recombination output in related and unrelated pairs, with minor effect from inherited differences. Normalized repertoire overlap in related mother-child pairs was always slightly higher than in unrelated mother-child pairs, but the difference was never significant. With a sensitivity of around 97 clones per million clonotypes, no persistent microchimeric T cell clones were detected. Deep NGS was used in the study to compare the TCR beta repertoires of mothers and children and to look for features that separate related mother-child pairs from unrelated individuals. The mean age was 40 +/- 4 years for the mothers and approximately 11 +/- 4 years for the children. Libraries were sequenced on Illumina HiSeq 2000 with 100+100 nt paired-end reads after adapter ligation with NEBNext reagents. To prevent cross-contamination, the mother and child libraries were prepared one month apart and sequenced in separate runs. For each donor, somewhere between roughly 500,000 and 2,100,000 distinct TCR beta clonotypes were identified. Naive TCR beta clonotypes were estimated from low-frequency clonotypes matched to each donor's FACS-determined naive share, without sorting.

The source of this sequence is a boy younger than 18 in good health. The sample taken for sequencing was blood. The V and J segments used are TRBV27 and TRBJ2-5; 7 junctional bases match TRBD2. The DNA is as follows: TGTGCCAGCAGTAGCGGGACTGGGGGTCACAATGAGCGGTTCTTC. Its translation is CASSSGTGGHNERFF.